The entry that follows covers one TCR beta chain sequence. This clone has just a few counts. It has no known antigen specificity. Per-nucleotide qualities are absent, and no much larger clonotype sits a single base away. These data come from a study of shared clonotypes between healthy human individuals (dated by TCRdb to 2020 to 2022). About the investigation overall: Two women and a few men aged 18 to 49 years were included in the cohort. Per donor, three plates each were used for CD4 naive and CD4 memory, two for CD8 naive, and one for CD8 memory. To estimate repertoire size and how much clonotypes are shared between individuals, the study performed deep sequencing of blood TCR repertoires from roughly five healthy adults. Libraries were prepared and TCR repertoires were sequenced by different laboratories using diverse techniques, in order to increase sequencing depth and limit assay-specific biases. Each donor's leukapheresis produced roughly between roughly 0.94 and 9.5 billion PBMCs.

Using the deep immunoSEQ assay, TCR CDR3 regions were amplified from genomic DNA by multiplex PCR. Genomic DNA extracted from each cell subset was distributed evenly over all wells of several immunoSEQ 96-well plates, and each plate served as one replicate. Each replicate PCR for sorted subsets received about 220 ng genomic DNA, equal to roughly 33,000 T cell genomes. The purified libraries were quantified using a Qubit 3.0 fluorometer, sized with a Bioanalyzer 2100, and then quantified again using the KAPA Library Quantification kit. Each immunoSEQ 96-well plate was sequenced on its own single-read 150-cycle Illumina NextSeq 550 flow cell. On the authors' methods: The immunoSEQ output contained only junctional sequences without quality scores, so filtering could not match that applied to full-length reads. Sequences were annotated with PyIR, a Python wrapper for IgBLAST v1.9, using IMGT germline references to assign V/J genes and CDR3. Reads were removed for weak V/J assignments (E-value above 1e-6), missing CDR3, stop codons, out-of-frame junctions, or ambiguous translated residues. A V3J clonotype was defined by an identical inferred V gene, J gene, and CDR3 amino acid sequence. Percentage overlap between repertoires was calculated by dividing the number of shared unique clonotypes by the size of the smaller repertoire. Three approaches were used to assess repertoire richness: RTK rarefaction, the Chao1 estimator, and Recon v2.1 estimates of unobserved clonotypes. For all TCRbeta clonotypes obtained by the gDNA method from a handful of donors, generation probabilities were computed with OLGA. The table was pulled from immuneACCESS by TCRdb, which kept in-frame rearrangements only. Such tables lose some clones; where checked, under half of the loss comes from unresolved V genes, and the rest has no known cause. That table is the source of V, J and clone size, and D and trimming were worked out from the DNA. The sample includes approximately 2.3 million clones, with approximately 95% observed a single time. The ten largest clones add up to about 0.37% of the sample.

CDR1 MDHEN and CDR2 SYDVKM were looked up in the germline V gene. From the cysteine up to the phenylalanine, the CDR3 has a length of 16 residues. Solely the CDR3 DNA is kept, with 48 bases framed from the first base. After removal of 7 bases from V and 1 base from J, the junction retains 12 bases not matched to a gene. On the study overall, not on this receptor specifically: Only blood was sampled, and tissue TCR repertoires likely differ from those in blood. Based on pairwise subsampling, the degree of clonotype sharing among donors was expected to be affected by sequencing depth. Larger estimated clonotype richness was generally found for naive subsets than for memory subsets. When a handful of donors were compared, the shared fraction of clonotypes was 5% to 6.5% for naive CD4, roughly 3.4% for naive CD8, 2.3% for memory CD4, and less than 0.45% for memory CD8. Because the study included only a small number of donors, the genetic and exposure-history diversity represented was limited. Rarefaction of sorted-subset datasets indicated incomplete sequencing despite the large sequencing depth. Clonotypes shared by all four sorted-subset donors showed higher generation probabilities than non-shared clonotypes.

Healthy HIV-negative adults with no recently reported acute infections or vaccinations were included as donors. Every donor was a Caucasian adult residing in Nashville, Tennessee, USA. Magnetic negative selection was used to enrich CD4+ T cells, after which naive cells were positively selected on CD45RA and the negative fraction became the memory subset. After blood collection by leukapheresis, PBMCs were isolated using Ficoll-Histopaque density gradient centrifugation and then cryopreserved in the vapor phase of liquid nitrogen. Analytical flow cytometry was used to check the purity and quantity of each magnetically sorted T cell population. From each sorted fraction, genomic DNA was isolated and quantified by UV absorbance on a Nanodrop 2000c.

Specimen: naive CD4+ T cells from PBMCs. The cell subset or site label of this sample denotes: CD45RA+ positively selected. The receptor chain draws on TRBV28 and TRBJ1-1, with 7 bases matching TRBD1. The receptor's source is a man younger than 30 in good health. Some clones in this sample may be carry-over from other donors' samples. At the DNA level, the sequence is TGTGCCAGCAACACCGGGATAGGGGGCCAGAACACTGAAGCTTTCTTT. Translation gives CASNTGIGGQNTEAFF.